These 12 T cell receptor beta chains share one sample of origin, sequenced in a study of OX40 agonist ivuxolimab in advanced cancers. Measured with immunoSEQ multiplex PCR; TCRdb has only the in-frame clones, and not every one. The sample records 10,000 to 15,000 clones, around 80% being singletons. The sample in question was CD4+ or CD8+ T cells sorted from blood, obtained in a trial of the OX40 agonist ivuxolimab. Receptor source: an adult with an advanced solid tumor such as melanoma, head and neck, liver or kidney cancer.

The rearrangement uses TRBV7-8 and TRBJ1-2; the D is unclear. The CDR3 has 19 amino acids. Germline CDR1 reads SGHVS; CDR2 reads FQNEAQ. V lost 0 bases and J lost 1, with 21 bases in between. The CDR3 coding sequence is TGTGCCAGCAGCTTAGCTAGCTGGGATCTGGACGGTGATAACTATGGCTACACCTTC. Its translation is CASSLASWDLDGDNYGYTF.

In DNA, the CDR3 is TGCGCCAGCAGCCAAGTAAACTCTGGGGCCAACGTCCTGACTTTC. Its protein product is CASSQVNSGANVLTF. The V and J genes are TRBV4-1 and TRBJ2-6; D is unclear. The CDR3 contains 15 residues. V shed 1 base and J shed 0 bases, with 4 bases lying between them. Germline V lookup: CDR1 MGHRA, CDR2 YSYEKL.

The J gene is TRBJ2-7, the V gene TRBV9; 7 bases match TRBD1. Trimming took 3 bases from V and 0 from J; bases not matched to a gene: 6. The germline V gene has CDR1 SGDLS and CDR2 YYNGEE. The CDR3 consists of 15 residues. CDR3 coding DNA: TGTGCCAGCAGCGCGAGGGACAGTAACTCCTACGAGCAGTACTTC. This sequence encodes CASSARDSNSYEQYF.

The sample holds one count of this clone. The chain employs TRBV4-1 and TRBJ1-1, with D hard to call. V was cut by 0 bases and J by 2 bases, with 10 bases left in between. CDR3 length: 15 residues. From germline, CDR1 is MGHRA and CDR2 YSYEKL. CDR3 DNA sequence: TGCGCCAGCAGCCAAGATCTTTTTCTAAACACTGAAGCTTTCTTT. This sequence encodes CASSQDLFLNTEAFF.

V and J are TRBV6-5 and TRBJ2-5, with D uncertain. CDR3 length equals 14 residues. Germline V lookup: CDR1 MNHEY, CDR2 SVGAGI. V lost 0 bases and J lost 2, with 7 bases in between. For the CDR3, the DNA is TGTGCCAGCAGTTACTCGGCTGAACAAGAGACCCAGTACTTC. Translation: CASSYSAEQETQYF.

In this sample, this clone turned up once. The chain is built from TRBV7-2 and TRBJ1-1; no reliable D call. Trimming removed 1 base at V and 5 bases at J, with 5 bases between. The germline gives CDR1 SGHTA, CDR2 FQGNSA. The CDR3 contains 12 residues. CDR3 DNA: TGTGCCAGCAGCTTAGGCGTTACTGAAGCTTTCTTT. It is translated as CASSLGVTEAFF. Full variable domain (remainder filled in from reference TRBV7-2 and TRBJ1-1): GAGVSQSPSNKVTEKGKDVELRCDPISGHTALYWYRQSLGQGLEFLIYFQGNSAPDKSGLPSDRFSAERTGGSVSTLTIQRTQQEDSAVYLCASSLGVTEAFFGQGTRLTVV.

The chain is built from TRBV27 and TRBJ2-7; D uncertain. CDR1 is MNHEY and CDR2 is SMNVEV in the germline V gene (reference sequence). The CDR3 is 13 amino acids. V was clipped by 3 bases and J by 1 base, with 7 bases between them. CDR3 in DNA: TGTGCCAGCAGTTTCGGGCAGTCCTACGAGCAGTACTTC. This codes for CASSFGQSYEQYF.

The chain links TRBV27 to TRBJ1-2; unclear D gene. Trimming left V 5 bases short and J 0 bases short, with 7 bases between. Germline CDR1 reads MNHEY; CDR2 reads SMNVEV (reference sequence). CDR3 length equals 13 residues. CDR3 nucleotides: TGTGCCAGCAGTCCCAACTCTAACTATGGCTACACCTTC. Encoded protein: CASSPNSNYGYTF.

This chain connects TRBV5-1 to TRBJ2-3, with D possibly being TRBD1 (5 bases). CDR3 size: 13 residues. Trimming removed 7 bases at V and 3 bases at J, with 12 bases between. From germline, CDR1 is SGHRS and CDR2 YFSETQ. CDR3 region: CASGAEITDTQYF. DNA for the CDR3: TGCGCCAGCGGGGCAGAAATTACAGATACGCAGTATTTT.

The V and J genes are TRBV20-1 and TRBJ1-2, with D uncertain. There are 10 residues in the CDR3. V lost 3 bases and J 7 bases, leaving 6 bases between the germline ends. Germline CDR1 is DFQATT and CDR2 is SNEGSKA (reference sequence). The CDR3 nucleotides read TGCAGTGCTAGTAATGGTGGCTACACCTTC. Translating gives CSASNGGYTF.

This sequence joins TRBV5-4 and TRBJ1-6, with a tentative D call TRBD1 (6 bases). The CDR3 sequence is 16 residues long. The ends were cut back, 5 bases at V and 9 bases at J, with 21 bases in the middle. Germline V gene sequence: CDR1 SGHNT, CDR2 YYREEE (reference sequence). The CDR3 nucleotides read TGTGCCAGCAGATTCAACTCACAGGGTGTGAGTTCACCCCTCCACTTT. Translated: CASRFNSQGVSSPLHF.

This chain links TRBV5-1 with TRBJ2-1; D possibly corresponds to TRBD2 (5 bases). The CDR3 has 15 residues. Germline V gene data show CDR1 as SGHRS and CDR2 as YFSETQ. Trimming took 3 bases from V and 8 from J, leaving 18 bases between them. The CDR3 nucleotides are TGCGCCAGCAGCTCTTCCGGGAATGTGGTTGATGAGCAGTTCTTC. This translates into CASSSSGNVVDEQFF.